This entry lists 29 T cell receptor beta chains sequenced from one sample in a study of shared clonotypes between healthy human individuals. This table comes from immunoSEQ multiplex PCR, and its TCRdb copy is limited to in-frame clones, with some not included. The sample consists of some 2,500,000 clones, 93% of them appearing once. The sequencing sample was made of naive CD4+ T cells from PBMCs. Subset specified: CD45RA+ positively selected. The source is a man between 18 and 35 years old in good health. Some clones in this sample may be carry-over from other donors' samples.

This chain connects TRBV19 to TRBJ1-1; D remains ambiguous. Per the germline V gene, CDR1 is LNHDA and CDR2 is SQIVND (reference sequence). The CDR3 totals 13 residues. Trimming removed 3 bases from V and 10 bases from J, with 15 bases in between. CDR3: CASSISLPGSAFF. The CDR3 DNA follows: TGTGCCAGTAGTATTAGTCTCCCGGGGTCAGCTTTCTTT.

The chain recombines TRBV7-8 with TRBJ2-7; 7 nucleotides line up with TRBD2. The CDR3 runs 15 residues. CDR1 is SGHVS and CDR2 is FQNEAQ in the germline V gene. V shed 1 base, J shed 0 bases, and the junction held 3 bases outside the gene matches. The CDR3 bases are TGTGCCAGCAGCTTAGATAGCGGGTACTCCTACGAGCAGTACTTC. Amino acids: CASSLDSGYSYEQYF.

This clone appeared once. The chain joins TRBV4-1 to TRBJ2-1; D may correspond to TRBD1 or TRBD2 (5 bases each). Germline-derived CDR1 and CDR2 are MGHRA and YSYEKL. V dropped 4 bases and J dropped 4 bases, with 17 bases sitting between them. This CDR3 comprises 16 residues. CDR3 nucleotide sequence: TGCGCCAGCAGCCTACTGGGGGAAAGGGCTTACAATGAGCAGTTCTTC. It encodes CASSLLGERAYNEQFF.

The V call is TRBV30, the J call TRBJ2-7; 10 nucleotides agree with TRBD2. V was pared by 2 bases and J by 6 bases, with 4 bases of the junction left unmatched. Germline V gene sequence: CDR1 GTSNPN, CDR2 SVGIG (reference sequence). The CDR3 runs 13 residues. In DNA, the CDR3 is TGTGCCTGGAGTAGAGCGGGAGGGCTCGAGCAGTACTTC. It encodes CAWSRAGGLEQYF.

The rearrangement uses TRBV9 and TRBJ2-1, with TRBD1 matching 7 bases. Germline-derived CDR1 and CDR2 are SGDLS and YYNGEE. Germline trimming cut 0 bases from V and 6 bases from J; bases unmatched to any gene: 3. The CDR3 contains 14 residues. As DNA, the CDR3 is TGTGCCAGCAGCGTAGGGCAGGGGGTCAATGAGCAGTTCTTC. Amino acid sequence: CASSVGQGVNEQFF.

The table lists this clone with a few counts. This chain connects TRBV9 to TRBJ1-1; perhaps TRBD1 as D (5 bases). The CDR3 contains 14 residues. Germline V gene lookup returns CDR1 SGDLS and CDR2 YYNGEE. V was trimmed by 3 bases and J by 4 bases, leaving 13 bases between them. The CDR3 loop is CASSAHGHLTEAFF. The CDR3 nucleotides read TGTGCCAGCAGCGCCCACGGACATCTCACTGAAGCTTTCTTT.

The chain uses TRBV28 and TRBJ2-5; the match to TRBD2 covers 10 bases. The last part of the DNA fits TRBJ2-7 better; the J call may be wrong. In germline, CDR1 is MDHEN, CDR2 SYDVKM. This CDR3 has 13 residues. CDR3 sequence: CASSSGSVYEQYF. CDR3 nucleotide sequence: TGTGCCAGTTCTAGCGGGAGCGTATACGAGCAGTACTTC.

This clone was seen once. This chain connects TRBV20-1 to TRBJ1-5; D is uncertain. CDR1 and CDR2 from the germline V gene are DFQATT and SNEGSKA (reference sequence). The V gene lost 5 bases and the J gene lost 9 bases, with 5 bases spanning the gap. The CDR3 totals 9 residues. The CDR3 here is CSAGVPQHF. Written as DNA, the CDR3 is TGCAGTGCTGGGGTGCCCCAGCATTTT.

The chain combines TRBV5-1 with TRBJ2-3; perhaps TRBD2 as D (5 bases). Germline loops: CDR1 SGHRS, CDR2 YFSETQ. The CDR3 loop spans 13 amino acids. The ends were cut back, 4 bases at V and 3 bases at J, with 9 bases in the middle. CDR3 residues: CASSPGETDTQYF. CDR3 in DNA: TGCGCCAGCAGCCCTGGGGAGACAGATACGCAGTATTTT. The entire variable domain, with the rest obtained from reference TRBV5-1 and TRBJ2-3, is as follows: KAGVTQTPRYLIKTRGQQVTLSCSPISGHRSVSWYQQTPGQGLQFLFEYFSETQRNKGNFPGRFSGRQFSNSRSEMNVSTLELGDSALYLCASSPGETDTQYFGPGTRLTVL.

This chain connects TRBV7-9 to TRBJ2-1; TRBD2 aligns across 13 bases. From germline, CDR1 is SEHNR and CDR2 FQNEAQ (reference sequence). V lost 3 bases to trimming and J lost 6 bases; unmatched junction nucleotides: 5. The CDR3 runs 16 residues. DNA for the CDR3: TGTGCCAGCAGCTTTACCGGGACTAGCGGGATCAATGAGCAGTTCTTC. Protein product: CASSFTGTSGINEQFF.

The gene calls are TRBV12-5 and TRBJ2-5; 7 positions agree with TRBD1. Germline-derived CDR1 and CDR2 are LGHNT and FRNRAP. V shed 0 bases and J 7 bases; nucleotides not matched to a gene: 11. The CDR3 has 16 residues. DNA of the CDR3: TGTGCTAGTGGTTTGGTAGGATCGGGCCCAGGGGGGACCCAGTACTTC. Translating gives CASGLVGSGPGGTQYF.

The CDR3 reads CASSLEAGGSTDTQYF. The CDR3 nucleotides are TGTGCCAGCAGCTTAGAGGCAGGGGGGAGCACAGATACGCAGTATTTT. V usage is TRBV11-2 and J usage is TRBJ2-3; tentatively, D is TRBD1 (7 bases). Trimming took 0 bases from V and 0 from J, leaving 10 bases between them. In germline, CDR1 is SGHAT, CDR2 FQNNGV. CDR3 size: 16 residues.

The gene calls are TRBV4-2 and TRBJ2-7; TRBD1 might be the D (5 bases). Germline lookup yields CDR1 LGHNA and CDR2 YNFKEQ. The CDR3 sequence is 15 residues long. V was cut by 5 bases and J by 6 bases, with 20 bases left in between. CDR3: CASSYAGIPEGEQYF. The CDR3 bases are TGTGCCAGCAGCTATGCAGGGATCCCCGAAGGCGAGCAGTACTTC.

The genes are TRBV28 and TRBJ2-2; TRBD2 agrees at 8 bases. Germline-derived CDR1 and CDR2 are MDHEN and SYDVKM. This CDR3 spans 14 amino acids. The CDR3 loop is CAAGVGLAPGELFF. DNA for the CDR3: TGTGCAGCAGGGGTAGGACTAGCACCCGGGGAGCTGTTTTTT.

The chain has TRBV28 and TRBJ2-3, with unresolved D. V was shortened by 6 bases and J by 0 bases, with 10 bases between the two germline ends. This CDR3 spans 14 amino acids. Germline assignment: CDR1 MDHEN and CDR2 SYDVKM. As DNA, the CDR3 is TGTGCCAGCAGAGGCCCGACTAGCACAGATACGCAGTATTTT. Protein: CASRGPTSTDTQYF. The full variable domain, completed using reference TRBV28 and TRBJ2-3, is DVKVTQSSRYLVKRTGEKVFLECVQDMDHENMFWYRQDPGLGLRLIYFSYDVKMKEKGDIPEGYSVSREKKERFSLILESASTNQTSMYLCASRGPTSTDTQYFGPGTRLTVL.

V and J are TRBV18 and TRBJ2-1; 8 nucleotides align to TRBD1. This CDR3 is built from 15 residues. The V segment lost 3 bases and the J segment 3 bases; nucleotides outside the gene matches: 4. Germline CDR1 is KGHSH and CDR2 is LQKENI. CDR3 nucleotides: TGTGCCAGCTCACCTCGACAGGGGTACTACAATGAGCAGTTCTTC. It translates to CASSPRQGYYNEQFF.

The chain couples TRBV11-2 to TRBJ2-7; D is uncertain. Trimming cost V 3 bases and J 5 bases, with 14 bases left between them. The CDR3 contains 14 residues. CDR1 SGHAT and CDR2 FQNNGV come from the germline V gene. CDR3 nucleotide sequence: TGTGCCAGCAGCTTGGGATCGGCAGGCGACGAGCAGTACTTC. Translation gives CASSLGSAGDEQYF.

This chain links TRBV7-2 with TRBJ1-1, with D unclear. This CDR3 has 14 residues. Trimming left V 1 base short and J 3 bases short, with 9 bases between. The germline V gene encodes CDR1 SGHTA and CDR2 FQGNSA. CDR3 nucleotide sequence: TGTGCCAGCAGCTTAGTTTTGGGGTACACTGAAGCTTTCTTT. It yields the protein CASSLVLGYTEAFF.

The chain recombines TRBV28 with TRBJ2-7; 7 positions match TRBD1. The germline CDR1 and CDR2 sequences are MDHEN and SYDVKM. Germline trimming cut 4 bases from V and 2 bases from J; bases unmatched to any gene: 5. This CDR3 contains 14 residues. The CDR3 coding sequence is TGTGCCAGCAGTTGGGGGACAGATCCCTACGAGCAGTACTTC. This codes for CASSWGTDPYEQYF.

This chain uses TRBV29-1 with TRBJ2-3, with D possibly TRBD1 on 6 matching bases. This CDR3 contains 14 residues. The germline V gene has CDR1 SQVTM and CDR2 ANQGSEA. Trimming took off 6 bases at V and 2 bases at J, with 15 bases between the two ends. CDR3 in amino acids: CSVGTGSATDTQYF. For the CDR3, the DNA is TGCAGCGTGGGCACAGGGTCTGCCACAGATACGCAGTATTTT.

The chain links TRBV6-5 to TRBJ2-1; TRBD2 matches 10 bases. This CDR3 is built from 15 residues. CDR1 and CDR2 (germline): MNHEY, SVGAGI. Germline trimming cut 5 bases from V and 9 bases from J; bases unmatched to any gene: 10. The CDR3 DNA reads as TGTGCCAGCAGTCCTGGGACTAGCGTAAGGCTTGAGCAGTTCTTC. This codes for CASSPGTSVRLEQFF.

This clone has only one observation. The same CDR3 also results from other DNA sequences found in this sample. The CDR3 sequence: CASSILANSNQPQHF. The CDR3 nucleotides read TGTGCCAGTAGTATATTGGCAAATAGCAATCAGCCCCAGCATTTT. The chain employs TRBV19 and TRBJ1-5; D ambiguous. In germline, CDR1 is LNHDA, CDR2 SQIVND (reference sequence). The CDR3 totals 15 residues. Trimming pared 2 bases from V and 0 bases from J, leaving 8 bases between.

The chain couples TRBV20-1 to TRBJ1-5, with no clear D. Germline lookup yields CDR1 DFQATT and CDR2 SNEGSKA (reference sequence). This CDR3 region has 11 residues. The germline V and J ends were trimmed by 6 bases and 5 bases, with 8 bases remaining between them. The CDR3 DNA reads TGCAGTGCGCGTGCGGATCAGCCCCAGCATTTT. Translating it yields CSARADQPQHF.

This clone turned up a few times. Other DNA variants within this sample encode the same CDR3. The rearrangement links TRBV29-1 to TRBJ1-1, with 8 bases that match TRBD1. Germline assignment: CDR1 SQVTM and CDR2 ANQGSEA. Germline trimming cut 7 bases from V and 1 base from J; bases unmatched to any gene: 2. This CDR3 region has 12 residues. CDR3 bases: TGCAGCGCCGGGACAGGGAACACTGAAGCTTTCTTT. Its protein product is CSAGTGNTEAFF.

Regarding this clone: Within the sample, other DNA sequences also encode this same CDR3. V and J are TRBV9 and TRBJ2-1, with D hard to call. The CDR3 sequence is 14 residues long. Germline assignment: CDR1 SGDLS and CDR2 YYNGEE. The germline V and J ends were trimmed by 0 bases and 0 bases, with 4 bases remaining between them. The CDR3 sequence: CASSVASSYNEQFF. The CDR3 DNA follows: TGTGCCAGCAGCGTAGCGTCCTCCTACAATGAGCAGTTCTTC. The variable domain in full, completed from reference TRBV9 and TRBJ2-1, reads DSGVTQTPKHLITATGQRVTLRCSPRSGDLSVYWYQQSLDQGLQFLIQYYNGEERAKGNILERFSAQQFPDLHSELNLSSLELGDSALYFCASSVASSYNEQFFGPGTRLTVL.

CDR3 nucleotide sequence: TGCGCCAGCAGCTTGGGTTCTAGCGGGAGCACCGGGGAGCTGTTTTTT. Its translation: CASSLGSSGSTGELFF. The J gene is TRBJ2-2, the V gene TRBV5-1, with 10 bases lining up with TRBD2. The germline V gene has CDR1 SGHRS and CDR2 YFSETQ. Germline trimming cut 0 bases from V and 4 bases from J; bases unmatched to any gene: 3. There are 16 residues in the CDR3. Drawing the rest from reference TRBV5-1 and TRBJ2-2, the complete variable domain is KAGVTQTPRYLIKTRGQQVTLSCSPISGHRSVSWYQQTPGQGLQFLFEYFSETQRNKGNFPGRFSGRQFSNSRSEMNVSTLELGDSALYLCASSLGSSGSTGELFFGEGSRLTVL.

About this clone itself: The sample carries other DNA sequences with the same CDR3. The CDR3 coding sequence is TGTGCCAGCAGTTTCCAGGGCCGAGAGACCCAGTACTTC. Its protein is CASSFQGRETQYF. V and J are TRBV28 and TRBJ2-5, with D maybe TRBD1 (5 bases). Trimming removed 3 bases from V and 4 bases from J, with 9 bases in between. CDR3 size: 13 residues. Germline assignment: CDR1 MDHEN and CDR2 SYDVKM.

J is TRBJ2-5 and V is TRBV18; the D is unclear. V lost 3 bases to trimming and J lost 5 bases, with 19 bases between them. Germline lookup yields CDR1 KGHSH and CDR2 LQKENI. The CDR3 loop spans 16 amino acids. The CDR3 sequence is CASSPQTSPRAETQYF. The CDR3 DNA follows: TGTGCCAGCTCACCTCAGACATCCCCTCGGGCCGAGACCCAGTACTTC.

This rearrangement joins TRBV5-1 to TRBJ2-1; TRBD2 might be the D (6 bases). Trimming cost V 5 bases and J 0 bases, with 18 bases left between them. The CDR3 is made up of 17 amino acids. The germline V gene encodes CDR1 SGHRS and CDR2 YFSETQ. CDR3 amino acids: CASSYGGGSPSYNEQFF. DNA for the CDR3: TGCGCCAGCAGTTACGGGGGTGGGTCGCCCTCCTACAATGAGCAGTTCTTC.